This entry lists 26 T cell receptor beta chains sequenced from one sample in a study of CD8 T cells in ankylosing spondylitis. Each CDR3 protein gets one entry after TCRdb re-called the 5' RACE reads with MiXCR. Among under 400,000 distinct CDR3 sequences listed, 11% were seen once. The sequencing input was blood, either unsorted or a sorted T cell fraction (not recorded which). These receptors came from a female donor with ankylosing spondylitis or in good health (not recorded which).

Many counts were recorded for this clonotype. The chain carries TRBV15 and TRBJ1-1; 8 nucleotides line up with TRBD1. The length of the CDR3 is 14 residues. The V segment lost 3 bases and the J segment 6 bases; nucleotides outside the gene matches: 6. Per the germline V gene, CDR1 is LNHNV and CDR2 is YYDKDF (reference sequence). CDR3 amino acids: CATSSRTGNPEAFF. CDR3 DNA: TGTGCCACCAGCAGTCGGACAGGGAATCCTGAAGCTTTCTTT.

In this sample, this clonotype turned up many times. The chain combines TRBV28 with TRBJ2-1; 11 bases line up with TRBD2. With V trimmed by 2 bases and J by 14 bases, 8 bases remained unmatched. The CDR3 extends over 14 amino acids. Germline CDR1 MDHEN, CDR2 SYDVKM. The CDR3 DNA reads TGTGCCAGCAGTTTAACTAGCGGGAGACCACGGGAGTTCTTC. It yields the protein CASSLTSGRPREFF.

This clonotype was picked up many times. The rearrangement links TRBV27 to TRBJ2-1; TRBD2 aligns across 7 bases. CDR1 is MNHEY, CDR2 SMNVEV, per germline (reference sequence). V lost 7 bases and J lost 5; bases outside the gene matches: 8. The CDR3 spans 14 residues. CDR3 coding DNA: TGTGCCAGCATTATTAGGGAGGGGAACAATGAGCAGTTCTTC. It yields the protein CASIIREGNNEQFF.

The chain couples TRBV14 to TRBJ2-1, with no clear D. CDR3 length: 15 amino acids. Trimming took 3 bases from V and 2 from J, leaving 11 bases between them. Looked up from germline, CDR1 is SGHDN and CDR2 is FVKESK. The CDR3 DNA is TGTGCCAGCAGCCATCGCGGAAACACCTACAATGAGCAGTTCTTC. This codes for CASSHRGNTYNEQFF.

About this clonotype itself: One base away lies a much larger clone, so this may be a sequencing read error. The CDR3 reads CATDTGEVRSSCTEAFF. CDR3 sequence (DNA): TGTGCCACAGATACCGGTGAGGTACGGTCGTCGTGCACTGAAGCTTTCTTT. This chain joins TRBV6-5 and TRBJ1-1; D ambiguous. V lost 10 bases to trimming and J lost 4 bases, with 28 bases between them. CDR3 length: 17 amino acids. Germline V gene sequence: CDR1 MNHEY, CDR2 SVGAGI.

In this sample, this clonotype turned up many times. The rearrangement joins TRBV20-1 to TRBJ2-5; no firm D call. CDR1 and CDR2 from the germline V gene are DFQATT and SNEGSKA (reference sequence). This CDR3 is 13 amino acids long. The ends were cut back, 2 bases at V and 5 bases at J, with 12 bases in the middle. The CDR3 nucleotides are TGCAGTGCTAGACCTGGGGTGGGTGAGACCCAGTACTTC. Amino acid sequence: CSARPGVGETQYF.

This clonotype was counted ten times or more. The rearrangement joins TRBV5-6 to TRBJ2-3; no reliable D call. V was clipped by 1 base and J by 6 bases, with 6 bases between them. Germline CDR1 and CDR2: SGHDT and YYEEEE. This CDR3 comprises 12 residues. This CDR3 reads CASSLMGDTQYF. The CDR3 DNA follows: TGTGCCAGCAGCTTGATGGGGGATACGCAGTATTTT.

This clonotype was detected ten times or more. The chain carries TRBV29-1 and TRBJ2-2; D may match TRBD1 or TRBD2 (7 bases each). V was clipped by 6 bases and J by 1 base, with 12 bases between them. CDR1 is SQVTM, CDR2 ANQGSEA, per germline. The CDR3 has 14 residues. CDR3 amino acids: CSVPRGGNTGELFF. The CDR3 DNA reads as TGCAGCGTACCCAGGGGGGGGAACACCGGGGAGCTGTTTTTT.

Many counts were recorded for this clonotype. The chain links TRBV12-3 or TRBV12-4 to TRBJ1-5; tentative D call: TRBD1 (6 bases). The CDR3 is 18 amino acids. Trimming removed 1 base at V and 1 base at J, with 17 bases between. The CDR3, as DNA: TGTGCCAGCAGTTTAGTTATGGGGGCGAGGGAGAGCAATCAGCCCCAGCATTTT. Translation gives CASSLVMGARESNQPQHF.

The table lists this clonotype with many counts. CDR3 loop: CAISETRAGDNEQFF. CDR3 nucleotides: TGTGCCATCAGCGAGACTAGAGCGGGCGACAATGAGCAGTTCTTC. The rearrangement joins TRBV10-3 to TRBJ2-1, with a tentative D call TRBD2 (6 bases). V lost 6 bases, J lost 5 bases, and 17 bases lay in between. Germline V gene sequence: CDR1 ENHRY, CDR2 SYGVKD. This CDR3 region has 15 residues.

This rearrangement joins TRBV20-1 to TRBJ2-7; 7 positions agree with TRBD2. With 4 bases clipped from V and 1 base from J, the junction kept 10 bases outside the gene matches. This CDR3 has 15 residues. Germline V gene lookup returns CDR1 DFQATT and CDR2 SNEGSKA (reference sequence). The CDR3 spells CSAISAGARSYEQYV. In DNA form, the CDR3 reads TGCAGTGCTATCAGCGCGGGAGCAAGGTCCTACGAGCAGTACGTC.

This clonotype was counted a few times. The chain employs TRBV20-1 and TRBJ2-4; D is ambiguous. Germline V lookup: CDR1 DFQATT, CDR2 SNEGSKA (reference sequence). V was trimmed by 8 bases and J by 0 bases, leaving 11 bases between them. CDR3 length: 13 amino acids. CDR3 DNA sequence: TGCAGTACTGAAAGCTTAGCCAAAAACATTCAGTACTTC. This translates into CSTESLAKNIQYF.

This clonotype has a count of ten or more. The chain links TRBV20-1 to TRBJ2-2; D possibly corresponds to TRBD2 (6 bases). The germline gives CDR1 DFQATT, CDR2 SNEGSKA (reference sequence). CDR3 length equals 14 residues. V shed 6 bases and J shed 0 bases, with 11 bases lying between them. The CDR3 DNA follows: TGCAGTGCGACGGGACTCTCGAACACCGGGGAGCTGTTTTTT. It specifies CSATGLSNTGELFF.

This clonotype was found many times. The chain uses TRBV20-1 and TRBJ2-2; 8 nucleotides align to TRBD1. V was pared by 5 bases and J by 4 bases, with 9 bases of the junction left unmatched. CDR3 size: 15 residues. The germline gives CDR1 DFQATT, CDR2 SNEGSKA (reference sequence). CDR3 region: CSAQTGGSGTGELFF. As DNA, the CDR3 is TGCAGTGCTCAAACAGGGGGTTCGGGCACCGGGGAGCTGTTTTTT.

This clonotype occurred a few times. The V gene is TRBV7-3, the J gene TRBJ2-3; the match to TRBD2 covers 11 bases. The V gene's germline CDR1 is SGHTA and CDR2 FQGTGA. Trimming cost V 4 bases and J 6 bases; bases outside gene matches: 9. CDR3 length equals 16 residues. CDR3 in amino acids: CASSSLAGGPPDTQYF. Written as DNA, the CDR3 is TGTGCCAGCAGCTCCTTAGCGGGGGGGCCCCCGGATACGCAGTATTTT.

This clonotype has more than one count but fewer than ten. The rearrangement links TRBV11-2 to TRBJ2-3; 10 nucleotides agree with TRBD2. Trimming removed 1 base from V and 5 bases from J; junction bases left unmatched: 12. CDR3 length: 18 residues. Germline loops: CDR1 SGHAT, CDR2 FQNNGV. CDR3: CASSLVKVAGGLVDTQYF. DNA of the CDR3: TGTGCCAGCAGCTTAGTTAAGGTAGCGGGAGGTCTGGTAGATACGCAGTATTTT.

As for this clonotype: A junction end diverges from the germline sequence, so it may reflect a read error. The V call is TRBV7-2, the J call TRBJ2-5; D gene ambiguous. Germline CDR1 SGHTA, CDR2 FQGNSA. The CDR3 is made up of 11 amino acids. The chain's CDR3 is CASSPKEPQYF. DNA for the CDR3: TGTGCCAGCAGCCCGAAAGAGCCCCAGTACTTC.

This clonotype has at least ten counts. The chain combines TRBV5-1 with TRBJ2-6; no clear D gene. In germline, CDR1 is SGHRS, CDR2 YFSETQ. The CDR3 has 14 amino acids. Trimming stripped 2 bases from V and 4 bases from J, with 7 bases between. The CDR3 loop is CASSFFGGANVLTF. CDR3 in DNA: TGCGCCAGCAGCTTCTTTGGCGGGGCCAACGTCCTGACTTTC.

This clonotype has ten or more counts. CDR3 in amino acids: CSASRGAGVDTQYF. CDR3 DNA: TGCAGTGCCTCGCGGGGGGCGGGGGTGGATACGCAGTATTTT. This chain connects TRBV20-1 to TRBJ2-3, with 8 bases matching TRBD2. The CDR3 sequence is 14 residues long. Germline values: CDR1 DFQATT, CDR2 SNEGSKA (reference sequence). The V and J ends lost 6 bases and 6 bases, in that order; junction bases with no gene match: 11.

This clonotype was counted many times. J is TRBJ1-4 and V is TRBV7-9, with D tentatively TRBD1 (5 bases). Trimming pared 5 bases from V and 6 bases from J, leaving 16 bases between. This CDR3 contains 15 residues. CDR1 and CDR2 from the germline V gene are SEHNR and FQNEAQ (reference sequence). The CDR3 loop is CASSPPGRVDEKLFF. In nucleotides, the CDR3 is TGTGCCAGCAGCCCTCCAGGGCGGGTGGATGAAAAACTGTTTTTT. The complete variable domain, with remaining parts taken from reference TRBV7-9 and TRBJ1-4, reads DTGVSQNPRHKITKRGQNVTFRCDPISEHNRLYWYRQTLGQGPEFLTYFQNEAQLEKSRLLSDRFSAERPKGSFSTLEIQRTEQGDSAMYLCASSPPGRVDEKLFFGSGTQLSVL.

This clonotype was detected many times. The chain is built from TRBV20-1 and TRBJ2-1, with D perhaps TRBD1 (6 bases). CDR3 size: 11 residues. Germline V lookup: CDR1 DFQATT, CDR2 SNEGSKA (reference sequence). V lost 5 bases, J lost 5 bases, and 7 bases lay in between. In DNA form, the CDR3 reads TGCAGTGCTTACAGGGACAATGAGCAGTTCTTC. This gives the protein CSAYRDNEQFF.

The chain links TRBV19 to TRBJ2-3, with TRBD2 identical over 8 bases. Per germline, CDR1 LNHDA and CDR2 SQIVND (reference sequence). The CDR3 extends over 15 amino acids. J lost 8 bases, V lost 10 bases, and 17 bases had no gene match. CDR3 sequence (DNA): TGTGCCATTTCCCCCGGGAGGGGAGGTAATGGTACGCAGTATTTT. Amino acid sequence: CAISPGRGGNGTQYF.

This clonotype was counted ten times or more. CDR3 bases: TGCAGCGCTAGGCCAGGGCAAGAGACCCAGTACTTC. It yields the protein CSARPGQETQYF. The chain recombines TRBV29-1 with TRBJ2-5, with D possibly being TRBD1 (5 bases). Germline CDR1 and CDR2: SQVTM and ANQGSEA. V lost 7 bases and J lost 2, with 11 bases in between. This CDR3 comprises 12 residues.

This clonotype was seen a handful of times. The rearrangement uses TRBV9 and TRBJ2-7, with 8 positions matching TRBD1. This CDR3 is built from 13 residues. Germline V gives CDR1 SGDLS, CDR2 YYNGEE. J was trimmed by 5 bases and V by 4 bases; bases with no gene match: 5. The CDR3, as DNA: TGTGCCAGCAGCTCCCAGGGGGCGGACGAGCAGTACTTC. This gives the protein CASSSQGADEQYF.

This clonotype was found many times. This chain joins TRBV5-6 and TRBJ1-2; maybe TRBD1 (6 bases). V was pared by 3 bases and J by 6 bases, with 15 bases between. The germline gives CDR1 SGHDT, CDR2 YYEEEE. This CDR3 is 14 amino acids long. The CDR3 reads CASSWDILGDGYTF. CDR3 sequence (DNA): TGTGCCAGCAGCTGGGACATTTTGGGGGATGGCTACACCTTC.

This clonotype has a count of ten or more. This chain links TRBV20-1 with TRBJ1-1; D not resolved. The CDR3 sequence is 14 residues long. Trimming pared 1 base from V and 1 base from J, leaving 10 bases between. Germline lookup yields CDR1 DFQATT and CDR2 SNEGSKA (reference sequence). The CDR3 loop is CSARVGAPNTEAFF. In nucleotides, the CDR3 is TGCAGTGCTAGAGTCGGTGCCCCGAACACTGAAGCTTTCTTT.